These 9 T cell receptor beta chains share one sample of origin, sequenced in a study of cytomegalovirus exposure and HLA in healthy donors. PCR amplification relied on 60 Vbeta primers (plus 13 Jbeta primers). Profiled with immunoSEQ multiplex PCR; TCRdb holds only in-frame clones, not every one. This table holds about 100,000 clones, roughly 70% found once. The sequencing sample was made of PBMCs. The receptors come from a man aged 45-60 years in good health and CMV-seronegative.

The chain couples TRBV7-2 to TRBJ2-7; the match to TRBD2 covers 9 bases. The CDR3 loop spans 15 amino acids. V lost 5 bases and J lost 3; bases outside the gene matches: 8. Per the germline V gene, CDR1 is SGHTA and CDR2 is FQGNSA. This CDR3 is CASSPGLARVYEQYF. In DNA form, the CDR3 reads TGTGCCAGCAGCCCAGGACTAGCGAGGGTCTACGAGCAGTACTTC.

The chain combines TRBV7-4 with TRBJ2-7; TRBD2 aligns across 7 bases. Germline CDR1 is SGHVT and CDR2 is SQSDAQ. Unmatched junction bases numbered 13, after V lost 4 bases and J lost 1 base. The CDR3 extends over 17 amino acids. CDR3: CASSWGGIGTHSYEQYF. DNA of the CDR3: TGTGCCAGCAGCTGGGGGGGTATCGGGACGCATTCCTACGAGCAGTACTTC.

The chain uses TRBV10-3 and TRBJ2-3, with D unclear. V shed 6 bases and J shed 5 bases, with 24 bases lying between them. Germline V gene data show CDR1 as ENHRY and CDR2 as SYGVKD. CDR3 length: 17 amino acids. This chain's CDR3 is CAISHPPGAQIRDTQYF. The CDR3 region has the DNA TGTGCCATCAGCCACCCACCCGGTGCTCAAATTCGAGATACGCAGTATTTT.

This sequence joins TRBV19 and TRBJ2-1, with 9 bases matching TRBD2. CDR3 size: 14 residues. The germline V gene has CDR1 LNHDA and CDR2 SQIVND (reference sequence). The V segment lost 9 bases and the J segment 5 bases; nucleotides outside the gene matches: 8. The CDR3 is CASRSSGGHNEQFF. DNA for the CDR3: TGTGCCAGCAGGAGTAGCGGGGGCCACAATGAGCAGTTCTTC.

This sequence joins TRBV5-1 and TRBJ2-2, with TRBD1 as a possible D gene (5 bases). Trimming pared 5 bases from V and 0 bases from J, leaving 14 bases between. This CDR3 spans 16 amino acids. Germline V gene lookup returns CDR1 SGHRS and CDR2 YFSETQ. CDR3 DNA sequence: TGCGCCAGCAGACCGACAGCTTCCACGAACACCGGGGAGCTGTTTTTT. This gives the protein CASRPTASTNTGELFF.

V is TRBV28 and J is TRBJ2-7; 16 bases agree with TRBD2. Germline CDR1 reads MDHEN; CDR2 reads SYDVKM. V shed 5 bases and J 7 bases; nucleotides not matched to a gene: 5. The CDR3 is 15 residues long. As DNA, the CDR3 is TGTGCCAGCAGTGCAGGGACTAGCGGGAGGGCGGAGCAGTACTTC. Protein sequence: CASSAGTSGRAEQYF. Looking up the rest from reference TRBV28 and TRBJ2-7 gives the full variable domain: DVKVTQSSRYLVKRTGEKVFLECVQDMDHENMFWYRQDPGLGLRLIYFSYDVKMKEKGDIPEGYSVSREKKERFSLILESASTNQTSMYLCASSAGTSGRAEQYFGPGTRLTVT.

The CDR3 sequence is CASSRDFGQGLPYEQYF. The CDR3 region has the DNA TGTGCCAGCAGCCGGGATTTTGGACAGGGATTACCCTACGAGCAGTACTTC. The genes are TRBV14 and TRBJ2-7; 8 nucleotides line up with TRBD1. This CDR3 is built from 17 residues. Per the germline V gene, CDR1 is SGHDN and CDR2 is FVKESK. V lost 4 bases, J lost 2 bases, and 13 bases stayed unmatched.

This clone has just a few counts. The chain combines TRBV7-8 with TRBJ1-4, with D tentatively TRBD1 (5 bases). The CDR3 has 14 residues. The germline V gene encodes CDR1 SGHVS and CDR2 FQNEAQ. Trimming took off 3 bases at V and 7 bases at J, with 12 bases between the two ends. The CDR3 sequence: CASSLSGGGEKLFF. CDR3 bases: TGTGCCAGCAGCTTGTCGGGGGGTGGTGAAAAACTGTTTTTT.

The V call is TRBV6-6, the J call TRBJ2-5; 7 bases line up with TRBD1. The CDR3 is made up of 14 amino acids. Germline CDR1 is MNHNY and CDR2 is SVGAGI (reference sequence). After removal of 4 bases from V and 3 bases from J, the junction contained 5 bases not matched to a gene. CDR3 coding DNA: TGTGCCAGCAGTTTGACAGGGACAAAAGAGACCCAGTACTTC. It codes for CASSLTGTKETQYF.